Listed here is a single T cell receptor (beta chain). The sample originates from a study of T cells in tuberculosis. Study background: CD1B tetramers identified T cells specific for mycobacterial lipid GMM.

Sorting used thawed, overnight-rested PBMC stained with anti-CD3, a viability dye and GMM-loaded CD1B tetramer. CD1B tetramers were loaded with Rhodococcus equi-derived C32 glucose monomycolate. Tetramer-sorted PBMC had been CD14 monocyte-depleted before freezing. Points from the study as a whole: Some low-affinity tetramer-binding T cells may be absent from this sample.

This CDR3 region has 17 residues. Chain pairing is unknown; alpha and beta were sequenced separately. The data were produced by immunoSEQ multiplex PCR, yet TCRdb's version contains in-frame clones alone and is incomplete. In the table there are approximately 59,000 clones, 81% of which are singletons. Specimen: CD1b-GMM tetramer-negative cells sorted from PBMCs. The TCR sequence derives from an adult woman with latent tuberculosis. This chain uses TRBV21-1 with TRBJ2-6; the DNA was not compared with TRBD1, the D call given in the table. TRBV21-1 is listed as a pseudogene. The CDR3 sequence: CASSIPGQAPWANVLTF. CDR3 DNA sequence: TGTGCCAGCAGCATCCCGGGACAGGCCCCTTGGGCCAACGTCCTGACTTTC.